A selection of T cell receptor beta chains follows, all from one sample in a study of monozygotic twins with inflammatory bowel disease. TCRdb re-analyzed the 5' RACE reads; it lists each CDR3 protein once, without DNA. The sample totals 350,000 to 550,000 distinct CDR3 sequences. Sequenced: blood. The source is a human donor with ulcerative colitis or Crohn's disease, or a healthy co-twin of an affected twin (not recorded which). Each CDR3 is given with its conserved first and last residue. Each record gives: V gene, J gene, CDR3 protein.

>TRBV6-2/TRBV6-3|TRBJ2-7
CASSYQGLTYEQYF
>TRBV2|TRBJ2-5
CASSRDYRETQYF
>TRBV6-5|TRBJ2-3
CASSPTRLAGTSTDTQYF
>TRBV6-2/TRBV6-3|TRBJ1-1
CASSGTGGMNTEAFF
>TRBV27|TRBJ2-2
CASSLRLGGELGELFF
>TRBV6-1|TRBJ1-1
CASRSQQAMNTEAFF
>TRBV19|TRBJ2-1
CASSKWQGAGNEQFF
>TRBV28|TRBJ1-6
CASSLPPDRLHNSPLHF
>TRBV6-4|TRBJ1-6
CASKARDSDNSPLHF
>TRBV11-2|TRBJ1-1
CASSLETANTEAFF
>TRBV3-1|TRBJ1-4
CASSQEFPVEKLFF
>TRBV5-1|TRBJ2-7
CASSLRQLGNEQYF
>TRBV7-9|TRBJ2-3
CASSPRPFITQYF
>TRBV6-1|TRBJ2-2
CASRKEGNTGELFF
>TRBV4-3|TRBJ2-1
CASSKFLLPGQGAKMGYNEQFF
>TRBV12-3/TRBV12-4|TRBJ2-7
CASSLGGNYEQYF
>TRBV9|TRBJ2-5
CASSVEQTTETQYF
>TRBV7-2|TRBJ1-5
CASSRDSSSNQPQHF
>TRBV29-1|TRBJ1-1
CSVEQKYMNTEAFF
>TRBV7-2|TRBJ1-2
CASSLWLQGYGYTF
>TRBV15|TRBJ2-2
CATSREGQGGGELFF
>TRBV2|TRBJ1-1
CASSYLLTEAFF
>TRBV12-3/TRBV12-4|TRBJ2-1
CASSLSTGLGNEQFF
>TRBV7-2|TRBJ2-1
CASSLGGLAGGTEQFF
>TRBV5-6|TRBJ2-5
CASSSKDRGLETQYF
>TRBV5-1|TRBJ2-5
CASSEGTGLQETQYF
>TRBV20-1|TRBJ2-5
CSAVHWETQYF
>TRBV5-1|TRBJ2-5
CASSLSPGQQETQYF
>TRBV28|TRBJ1-6
CASILTGLNSTLHF
>TRBV30|TRBJ2-7
CAWRRGSSSYEQYF
>TRBV5-1|TRBJ2-1
CASGASGGAYNEQFF
>TRBV9|TRBJ2-5
CASSVRGRSVGETQYF
>TRBV5-6|TRBJ2-5
CASSLNARAQYF
>TRBV7-9|TRBJ1-6
CATGTVNSPLHF
>TRBV7-2|TRBJ1-2
CASTPRASGYGYTF
>TRBV5-1|TRBJ2-5
CASSPRRGGTFQETQYF
>TRBV7-9|TRBJ1-2
CASSSTGNRRLGYGYTF
>TRBV3-1|TRBJ2-5
CASGGGTQETQYF
>TRBV29-1|TRBJ2-2
CSANSYTGELFF
>TRBV4-3|TRBJ1-4
CASSQDLQDDLRSEKLFF
>TRBV27|TRBJ2-5
CASNPAGTGLETQYF
>TRBV5-1|TRBJ2-3
CASSFGTGGTTDTQYF
>TRBV12-3/TRBV12-4|TRBJ2-7
CASSFFSSLSYEQYF
>TRBV7-9|TRBJ2-7
CASSPGKSDEQYF
>TRBV30|TRBJ1-5
CAWSVGHSNQPQHF
>TRBV20-1|TRBJ2-7
CSARESTPHFPSYEQYF
>TRBV18|TRBJ2-3
CASSPQSGADTQYF
>TRBV21-1|TRBJ2-1
CASSLPTVGVQFF
>TRBV10-3|TRBJ2-7
CAISDAGVSYEQYF
>TRBV19|TRBJ2-3
CASTLRDASTDTQYF
>TRBV7-2|TRBJ1-1
CASSPWTGSEAFF
>TRBV6-5|TRBJ1-2
CASSNGQYYGYTF
>TRBV12-3/TRBV12-4|TRBJ2-1
CASSLEASGSGEQFF
>TRBV6-5|TRBJ2-7
CASSYGASPSSYEQYF
>TRBV6-1|TRBJ1-5
CASRLDHSNQPQHF
>TRBV27|TRBJ2-4
CASSRLAGGQGFGKNIQYF
>TRBV3-1|TRBJ2-1
CASSKQGCEQFF
>TRBV10-3|TRBJ2-3
CTISLLETSTDTQYF